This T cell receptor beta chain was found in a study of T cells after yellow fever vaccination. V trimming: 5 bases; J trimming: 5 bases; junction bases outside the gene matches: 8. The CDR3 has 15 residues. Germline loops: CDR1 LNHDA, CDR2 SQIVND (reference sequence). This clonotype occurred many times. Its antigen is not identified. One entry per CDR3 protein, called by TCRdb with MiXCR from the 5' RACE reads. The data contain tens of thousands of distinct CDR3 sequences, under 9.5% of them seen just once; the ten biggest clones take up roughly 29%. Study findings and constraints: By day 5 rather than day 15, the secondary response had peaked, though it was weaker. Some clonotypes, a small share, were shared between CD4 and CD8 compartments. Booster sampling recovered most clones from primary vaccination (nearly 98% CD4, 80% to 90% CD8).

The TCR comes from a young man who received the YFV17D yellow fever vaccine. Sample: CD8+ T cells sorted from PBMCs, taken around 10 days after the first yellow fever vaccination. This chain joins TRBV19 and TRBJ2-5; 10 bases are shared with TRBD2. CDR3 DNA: TGTGCCAGTAGTCGTACTAGCGGGGACTACGAGACCCAGTACTTC. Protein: CASSRTSGDYETQYF.